This T cell receptor (beta chain) is from a study of cytotoxic CD8 clonotypes in ibrutinib-treated CLL. This table comes from immunoSEQ multiplex PCR, and its TCRdb copy is limited to in-frame clones, with some not included. Of approximately 74,000 clones in the sample, more than 75% were seen once. Trimming removed 4 bases from V and 4 bases from J, with 17 bases in between. There are 16 residues in the CDR3. Per germline, CDR1 MGHRA and CDR2 YSYEKL. The receptor was isolated from a human donor with chronic lymphocytic leukemia. The specimen was PBMCs, collected at disease progression, from a patient treated with ibrutinib. The chain couples TRBV4-1 to TRBJ2-1; TRBD1 or TRBD2 may be the D gene (5 bases each). The CDR3 DNA sequence: TGCGCCAGCAGCCTTGATCCCGGGACGCCATACAATGAGCAGTTCTTC. This encodes CASSLDPGTPYNEQFF.